This TCR beta chain was profiled in a study of early T cells in non-severe SARS-CoV-2 infection. TCRdb itself ran the 5' RACE reads through MiXCR, one entry per CDR3 protein. Of 100,000 to 140,000 distinct CDR3 sequences detected, approximately 10% appear once; the ten largest clones hold under 9%. V lost 8 bases and J 0 bases, leaving 11 bases between the germline ends. This CDR3 contains 15 residues. CDR1 is LNHDA and CDR2 is SQIVND in the germline V gene (reference sequence). The receptor's source is an adult who was a healthcare worker with PCR-confirmed SARS-CoV-2 infection or an uninfected control (not recorded which). Sequenced: whole blood. V and J are TRBV19 and TRBJ2-6; D uncertain. CDR3 sequence: CASLPAISGANVLTF. CDR3 sequence (DNA): TGTGCCAGTTTACCGGCTATCTCTGGGGCCAACGTCCTGACTTTC.